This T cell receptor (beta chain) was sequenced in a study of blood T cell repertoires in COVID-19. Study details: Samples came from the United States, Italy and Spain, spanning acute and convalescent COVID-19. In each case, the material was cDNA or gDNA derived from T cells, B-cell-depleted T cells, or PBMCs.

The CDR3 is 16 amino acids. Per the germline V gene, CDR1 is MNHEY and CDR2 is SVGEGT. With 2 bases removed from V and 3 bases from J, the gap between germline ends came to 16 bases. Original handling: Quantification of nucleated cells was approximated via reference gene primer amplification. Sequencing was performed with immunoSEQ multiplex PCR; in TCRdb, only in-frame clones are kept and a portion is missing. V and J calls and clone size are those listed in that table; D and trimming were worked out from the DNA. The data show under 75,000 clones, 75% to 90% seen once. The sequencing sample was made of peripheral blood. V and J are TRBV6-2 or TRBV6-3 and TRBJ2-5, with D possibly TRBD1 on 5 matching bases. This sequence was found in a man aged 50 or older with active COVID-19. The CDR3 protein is CASSYVGAYLKETQYF. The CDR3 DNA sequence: TGTGCCAGCAGTTACGTAGGGGCCTATTTAAAAGAGACCCAGTACTTC.